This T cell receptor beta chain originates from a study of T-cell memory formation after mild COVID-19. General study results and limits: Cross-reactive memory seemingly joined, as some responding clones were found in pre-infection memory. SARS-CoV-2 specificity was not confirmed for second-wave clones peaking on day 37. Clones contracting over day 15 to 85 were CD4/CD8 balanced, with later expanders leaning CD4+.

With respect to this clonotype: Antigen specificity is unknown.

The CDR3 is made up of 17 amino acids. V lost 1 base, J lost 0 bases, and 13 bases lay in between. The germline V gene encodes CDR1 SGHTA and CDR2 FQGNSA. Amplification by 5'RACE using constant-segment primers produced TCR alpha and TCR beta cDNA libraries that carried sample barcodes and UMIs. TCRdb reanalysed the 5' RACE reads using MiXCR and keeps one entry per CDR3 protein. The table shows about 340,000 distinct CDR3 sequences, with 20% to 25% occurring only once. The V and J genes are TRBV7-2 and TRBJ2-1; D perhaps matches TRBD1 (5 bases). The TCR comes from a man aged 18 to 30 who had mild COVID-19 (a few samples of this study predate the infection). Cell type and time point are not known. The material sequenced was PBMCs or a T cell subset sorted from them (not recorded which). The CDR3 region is CASSLVPGSSSYNEQFF. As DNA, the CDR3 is TGTGCCAGCAGCTTAGTACCAGGGTCGAGCTCCTACAATGAGCAGTTCTTC.